The 23 T cell receptor beta chains given below trace back to one sample, sequenced in a study of cytomegalovirus exposure and HLA in healthy donors. Sequencing used immunoSEQ multiplex PCR; TCRdb keeps in-frame clones, though not all of them. The sample shows some 320,000 clones, 75% to 90% of them seen only once. The sequenced sample was PBMCs. All receptors derive from a woman between 25 and 40 years old in good health and CMV-seropositive.

The CDR3 is CASSPLVPSYNEQFF. In DNA form, the CDR3 reads TGTGCCAGCAGTCCACTAGTTCCTTCCTACAATGAGCAGTTCTTC. The V and J genes are TRBV27 and TRBJ2-1; a possible D gene is TRBD2 (5 bases). Germline V lookup: CDR1 MNHEY, CDR2 SMNVEV (reference sequence). With 5 bases removed from V and 1 base from J, the gap between germline ends came to 12 bases. The CDR3 extends over 15 amino acids.

This clone has just one count. The gene calls are TRBV19 and TRBJ2-3, with no clear D. V was clipped by 5 bases and J by 8 bases, with 11 bases between them. Germline lookup yields CDR1 LNHDA and CDR2 SQIVND (reference sequence). This CDR3 region has 12 residues. The CDR3 coding sequence is TGTGCCAGTAGTGAGGTTTCGGGTACGCAGTATTTT. Translation gives CASSEVSGTQYF.

This clone occurred once. J is TRBJ2-2 and V is TRBV28; 7 bases line up with TRBD1. CDR3 length equals 13 residues. The germline CDR1 and CDR2 sequences are MDHEN and SYDVKM. The ends lost 7 bases at V and 6 bases at J; junction bases unmatched: 5. The CDR3 protein is CASKETGAGELFF. CDR3 in DNA: TGTGCCAGCAAGGAAACAGGGGCCGGGGAGCTGTTTTTT.

The chain carries TRBV9 and TRBJ1-1; 9 bases match TRBD1. The V segment lost 0 bases and the J segment 5 bases; nucleotides outside the gene matches: 2. Per the germline V gene, CDR1 is SGDLS and CDR2 is YYNGEE. There are 14 residues in the CDR3. The CDR3 protein is CASSVGDRDTEAFF. In nucleotides, the CDR3 is TGTGCCAGCAGCGTAGGGGACAGGGATACTGAAGCTTTCTTT.

This chain uses TRBV2 with TRBJ2-7; D may correspond to TRBD1 or TRBD2 (5 bases each). V shed 8 bases and J shed 3 bases, with 20 bases lying between them. Germline V gene sequence: CDR1 SNHLY, CDR2 FYNNEI. This CDR3 is built from 15 residues. This CDR3 is CASGRGTENYYEQYF. As DNA, the CDR3 is TGTGCCAGCGGCCGAGGGACGGAAAACTACTACGAGCAGTACTTC.

This clone occurred once. V usage is TRBV7-2 and J usage is TRBJ2-2; 7 bases align to TRBD1. CDR1 and CDR2 from the germline V gene are SGHTA and FQGNSA. Germline trimming cut 1 base from V and 3 bases from J; bases unmatched to any gene: 2. This CDR3 contains 15 residues. DNA of the CDR3: TGTGCCAGCAGCTTAGAAGGGACAGACACCGGGGAGCTGTTTTTT. Translating gives CASSLEGTDTGELFF.

The V call is TRBV14, the J call TRBJ2-5; D call uncertain. The CDR3 is 13 amino acids. V lost 4 bases to trimming and J lost 1 base, with 7 bases between them. Germline CDR1 and CDR2: SGHDN and FVKESK. The CDR3: CASSPGLQETQYF. CDR3 DNA sequence: TGTGCCAGCAGCCCGGGCCTCCAAGAGACCCAGTACTTC.

This clone came up a few times. This chain uses TRBV9 with TRBJ2-1; TRBD2 matches at 7 bases. The CDR3 is 14 amino acids. Trimming cost V 4 bases and J 6 bases; bases outside gene matches: 7. Germline-derived CDR1 and CDR2 are SGDLS and YYNGEE. This chain's CDR3 is CASSMGGLSNEQFF. The CDR3 DNA reads TGTGCCAGCAGCATGGGAGGGCTGAGCAATGAGCAGTTCTTC.

The gene calls are TRBV14 and TRBJ1-2; D unresolved. The CDR3 is made up of 14 amino acids. Trimming took off 0 bases at V and 3 bases at J, with 8 bases between the two ends. Germline assignment: CDR1 SGHDN and CDR2 FVKESK. CDR3 nucleotides: TGTGCCAGCAGCCAAGACAGGTCCGACTATGGCTACACCTTC. The encoded protein is CASSQDRSDYGYTF.

The chain carries TRBV29-1 and TRBJ2-7; D perhaps matches TRBD1 (5 bases). This CDR3 is built from 13 residues. Trimming removed 5 bases from V and 2 bases from J, with 13 bases in between. Germline V CDR1 and CDR2: SQVTM, ANQGSEA. CDR3 region: CSVRDSTTYEQYF. The CDR3 DNA sequence: TGCAGCGTTCGCGACAGTACCACCTACGAGCAGTACTTC.

About this clone: In the same sample, other DNA sequences code for this CDR3. The chain employs TRBV27 and TRBJ1-2; perhaps TRBD1 as D (6 bases). Trimming took off 2 bases at V and 2 bases at J, with 6 bases between the two ends. The CDR3 has 13 residues. Germline V CDR1 and CDR2: MNHEY, SMNVEV (reference sequence). The CDR3 DNA reads as TGTGCCAGCAGTTTACAGGGGAACTATGGCTACACCTTC. Translated: CASSLQGNYGYTF.

This clone has only a few counts. This specimen includes other DNA sequences encoding the same CDR3. The genes are TRBV28 and TRBJ2-7, with D perhaps matching TRBD1 (6 bases). In germline, CDR1 is MDHEN, CDR2 SYDVKM. This CDR3 region has 13 residues. V was trimmed by 8 bases and J by 3 bases, leaving 14 bases between them. The CDR3 spells CASSKGQLYEQYF. The DNA of the CDR3 is TGTGCCAGCTCCAAGGGACAACTCTACGAGCAGTACTTC.

The chain employs TRBV2 and TRBJ1-1, with unresolved D. Germline V gene sequence: CDR1 SNHLY, CDR2 FYNNEI. The CDR3 is 14 amino acids. Trimming cost V 7 bases and J 5 bases, with 17 bases left between them. CDR3 sequence (DNA): TGTGCCAGCAAACTGGGCGTCAGCAAAACTGAAGCTTTCTTT. Translating gives CASKLGVSKTEAFF.

This clone was found a few times. The rearrangement joins TRBV18 to TRBJ2-7; 9 bases agree with TRBD1. J lost 5 bases, V lost 4 bases, and 6 bases had no gene match. The germline V gene has CDR1 KGHSH and CDR2 LQKENI. This CDR3 is 14 amino acids long. In DNA, the CDR3 is TGTGCCAGCTCACTTAGACAGGGGGTCGACGAGCAGTACTTC. Translating it yields CASSLRQGVDEQYF. Looking up the rest from reference TRBV18 and TRBJ2-7 gives the full variable domain: NAGVMQNPRHLVRRRGQEARLRCSPMKGHSHVYWYRQLPEEGLKFMVYLQKENIIDESGMPKERFSAEFPKEGPSILRIQQVVRGDSAAYFCASSLRQGVDEQYFGPGTRLTVT.

V usage is TRBV30 and J usage is TRBJ2-5; possibly TRBD1 for D (8 bases). Germline CDR1 and CDR2: GTSNPN and SVGIG (reference sequence). V lost 2 bases, J lost 2 bases, and 12 bases lay in between. There are 14 residues in the CDR3. The CDR3 protein is CAWSTGGLQETQYF. The CDR3 DNA sequence: TGTGCCTGGAGTACAGGGGGACTACAAGAGACCCAGTACTTC.

CDR3 DNA: TGTGCCAGCAGCTTAGTCCAGGGTGCCTACGAGCAGTACTTC. Amino acids: CASSLVQGAYEQYF. The chain joins TRBV11-2 to TRBJ2-7; a weak D match, TRBD1 (5 bases). Trimming took 1 base from V and 2 from J, leaving 9 bases between them. The CDR3 runs to 14 residues. CDR1 is SGHAT, CDR2 FQNNGV, per germline. Complete variable domain (other parts from reference TRBV11-2 and TRBJ2-7): EAGVAQSPRYKIIEKRQSVAFWCNPISGHATLYWYQQILGQGPKLLIQFQNNGVVDDSQLPKDRFSAERLKGVDSTLKIQPAKLEDSAVYLCASSLVQGAYEQYFGPGTRLTVT.

The chain links TRBV29-1 to TRBJ2-1; possibly TRBD1 for D (6 bases). Per germline, CDR1 SQVTM and CDR2 ANQGSEA. Between the trimmed V and J ends, which lost 6 bases and 0 bases, there was a span of 12 bases. This CDR3 region has 14 residues. CDR3 sequence: CSVHREFSYNEQFF. As DNA, the CDR3 is TGCAGCGTCCACAGGGAGTTCTCCTACAATGAGCAGTTCTTC.

The chain couples TRBV28 to TRBJ2-7, with D possibly matching TRBD1 (6 bases). V was trimmed by 3 bases and J by 1 base, leaving 19 bases between them. Germline CDR1 is MDHEN and CDR2 is SYDVKM. The length of the CDR3 is 17 residues. Written as DNA, the CDR3 is TGTGCCAGCAGTTTTATTTTTGTACCGACAGGTTCCTACGAGCAGTACTTC. This encodes CASSFIFVPTGSYEQYF.

The V and J genes are TRBV6-1 and TRBJ1-2; D gene unclear. The CDR3 contains 12 residues. Per the germline V gene, CDR1 is MNHNS and CDR2 is SASEGT. The V and J ends lost 5 bases and 5 bases respectively, with 9 bases between them. CDR3 loop: CASSSPGYGYTF. CDR3 bases: TGTGCCAGCAGTTCCCCCGGATATGGCTACACCTTC.

The chain combines TRBV5-1 with TRBJ2-7; 15 nucleotides line up with TRBD2. Germline V CDR1 and CDR2: SGHRS, YFSETQ. The CDR3 loop spans 19 amino acids. Trimming took 0 bases from V and 2 from J; bases not matched to a gene: 9. CDR3 sequence reads: CASSLGPGLAGGGAYEQYF. CDR3 nucleotide sequence: TGCGCCAGCAGCTTGGGTCCGGGACTAGCGGGAGGAGGTGCCTACGAGCAGTACTTC.

The J gene is TRBJ2-2, the V gene TRBV7-9, with D possibly TRBD1 on 5 matching bases. Germline V CDR1 and CDR2: SEHNR, FQNEAQ (reference sequence). Between the trimmed V and J ends, which lost 8 bases and 1 base, there was a span of 11 bases. The CDR3 runs 14 residues. The CDR3 loop is CASQGVLNTGELFF. The CDR3 DNA is TGTGCCAGCCAAGGGGTGCTGAACACCGGGGAGCTGTTTTTT.

This clone has a single count. V is TRBV6-5 and J is TRBJ2-2, with 7 nucleotides matching TRBD2. The CDR3 is 14 amino acids. V gave up 6 bases and J gave up 4 bases; unmatched junction bases: 5. Per germline, CDR1 MNHEY and CDR2 SVGAGI. The CDR3 region has the DNA TGTGCCAGCAGGCAAGCGGGAATCACCGGGGAGCTGTTTTTT. As protein: CASRQAGITGELFF.

This clone was detected only once. This chain uses TRBV7-2 with TRBJ2-2; 8 positions match TRBD1. V shed 2 bases and J 7 bases; nucleotides not matched to a gene: 6. This CDR3 region has 15 residues. CDR1 and CDR2 (germline): SGHTA, FQGNSA. CDR3 protein: CASSLPTGASGELFF. CDR3 bases: TGTGCCAGCAGCTTACCGACAGGGGCGAGCGGGGAGCTGTTTTTT. The entire variable domain, with the rest obtained from reference TRBV7-2 and TRBJ2-2, is as follows: GAGVSQSPSNKVTEKGKDVELRCDPISGHTALYWYRQSLGQGLEFLIYFQGNSAPDKSGLPSDRFSAERTGGSVSTLTIQRTQQEDSAVYLCASSLPTGASGELFFGEGSRLTVL.